Presented here are 21 T cell receptor beta chains from one specimen sequenced in a study of shared clonotypes between healthy human individuals. CD45RO-negative cells were positively selected for CCR7, leaving out terminally differentiated effector memory CD45RA+ cells. The repertoire was sequenced with immunoSEQ multiplex PCR; TCRdb's copy has only in-frame clones and lacks some. The sample has approximately 2,200,000 clones, under 95% seen once. The sample taken for sequencing was naive CD8+ T cells from PBMCs. Receptors originate from a man younger than 35 in good health. Some clones in this sample may be carry-over from other donors' samples.

The rearrangement joins TRBV19 to TRBJ2-2; D unresolved. Germline V CDR1 and CDR2: LNHDA, SQIVND (reference sequence). Trimming removed 3 bases from V and 1 base from J, with 18 bases in between. The CDR3 sequence is 18 residues long. This CDR3 reads CASSIRLTLDWNTGELFF. In DNA, the CDR3 is TGTGCCAGTAGTATCCGGCTTACCCTCGATTGGAACACCGGGGAGCTGTTTTTT.

The genes are TRBV6-5 and TRBJ1-2; a possible D gene is TRBD1 (5 bases). The CDR3 has 12 residues. The V and J ends lost 5 bases and 10 bases respectively, with 14 bases between them. In germline, CDR1 is MNHEY, CDR2 SVGAGI. The CDR3 sequence is CASSTGDGIYTF. Here the CDR3 DNA reads TGTGCCAGCAGTACCGGGGACGGAATCTACACCTTC.

The rearrangement links TRBV7-9 to TRBJ2-5; D gene ambiguous. The V and J ends lost 5 bases and 5 bases respectively, with 15 bases between them. There are 14 residues in the CDR3. CDR1 is SEHNR, CDR2 FQNEAQ, per germline (reference sequence). CDR3 sequence (DNA): TGTGCCAGCAGCGGCAGGAAGATAGCTGAGACCCAGTACTTC. Residues: CASSGRKIAETQYF. The full variable domain, rest sourced from reference TRBV7-9 and TRBJ2-5, is DTGVSQNPRHKITKRGQNVTFRCDPISEHNRLYWYRQTLGQGPEFLTYFQNEAQLEKSRLLSDRFSAERPKGSFSTLEIQRTEQGDSAMYLCASSGRKIAETQYFGPGTRLLVL.

This clone was detected a few times. V is TRBV18 and J is TRBJ1-2; no reliable D call. This CDR3 region has 15 residues. V shed 5 bases and J shed 2 bases, with 15 bases lying between them. Per the germline V gene, CDR1 is KGHSH and CDR2 is LQKENI. CDR3 protein: CASSDLAESNYGYTF. In nucleotides, the CDR3 is TGTGCCAGCTCAGATCTGGCCGAATCAAACTATGGCTACACCTTC.

The rearrangement joins TRBV28 to TRBJ2-1; 13 bases line up with TRBD2. The J segment lost 4 bases and the V segment lost 10 bases, leaving 7 bases of the junction unmatched. Per the germline V gene, CDR1 is MDHEN and CDR2 is SYDVKM. The CDR3 extends over 15 amino acids. The CDR3 DNA sequence: TGTGCCATTACTAGCGGGAGGGCTCTTTACAATGAGCAGTTCTTC. Translating it yields CAITSGRALYNEQFF.

Comments on this clone: The sample holds other DNA sequences that translate to the same CDR3. This sequence joins TRBV27 and TRBJ1-1; unclear D gene. This CDR3 is built from 15 residues. V lost 5 bases and J lost 0, with 13 bases in between. The germline V gene has CDR1 MNHEY and CDR2 SMNVEV (reference sequence). This CDR3 reads CASSLRVGMNTEAFF. The CDR3 bases are TGTGCCAGCAGTCTCCGGGTAGGGATGAACACTGAAGCTTTCTTT.

This rearrangement joins TRBV27 to TRBJ2-5; 11 nucleotides match TRBD2. Trimming removed 6 bases from V and 2 bases from J; junction bases left unmatched: 5. The CDR3 totals 15 residues. Germline V lookup: CDR1 MNHEY, CDR2 SMNVEV (reference sequence). The CDR3 protein is CASRPGLAVQETQYF. CDR3 nucleotides: TGTGCCAGCAGACCGGGACTAGCGGTACAAGAGACCCAGTACTTC.

The chain couples TRBV4-1 to TRBJ1-1; D is unresolved. The V and J ends lost 4 bases and 4 bases respectively, with 13 bases between them. Germline V gene sequence: CDR1 MGHRA, CDR2 YSYEKL. CDR3 length: 14 residues. The CDR3 protein is CASSPKVGSTEAFF. In nucleotides, the CDR3 is TGCGCCAGCAGCCCCAAGGTGGGGAGCACTGAAGCTTTCTTT.

The gene calls are TRBV15 and TRBJ2-7; D is perhaps TRBD1 (6 bases). The germline V and J ends were trimmed by 11 bases and 3 bases, with 14 bases remaining between them. CDR3 length equals 12 residues. Germline V gene sequence: CDR1 LNHNV, CDR2 YYDKDF (reference sequence). CDR3 sequence reads: CASDRINYEQYF. The DNA for the CDR3 is TGTGCCTCAGACAGGATTAACTACGAGCAGTACTTC.

The CDR3 nucleotides read TGCGCCAGCAGCTTTGGACTCACAAATGAGCAGTTCTTC. It specifies CASSFGLTNEQFF. This rearrangement joins TRBV5-1 to TRBJ2-1, with a tentative D call TRBD2 (5 bases). Germline CDR1 is SGHRS and CDR2 is YFSETQ. This CDR3 region has 13 residues. Trimming shortened V by 2 bases and J by 7 bases, and 10 bases separated the two germline ends. Based on the CDR3 plus reference TRBV5-1 and TRBJ2-1, the full variable domain is KAGVTQTPRYLIKTRGQQVTLSCSPISGHRSVSWYQQTPGQGLQFLFEYFSETQRNKGNFPGRFSGRQFSNSRSEMNVSTLELGDSALYLCASSFGLTNEQFFGPGTRLTVL.

The chain employs TRBV28 and TRBJ1-4; no clear D gene. Trimming took off 1 base at V and 5 bases at J, with 11 bases between the two ends. The length of the CDR3 is 15 residues. From germline, CDR1 is MDHEN and CDR2 SYDVKM. The CDR3 DNA is TGTGCCAGCAGTTTATTGGAGTGGAGAAATGAAAAACTGTTTTTT. Protein: CASSLLEWRNEKLFF.

With regard to this clone: The sample contains more than one DNA sequence encoding this CDR3. This chain connects TRBV5-6 to TRBJ2-7; D remains unclear. Germline V gene data show CDR1 as SGHDT and CDR2 as YYEEEE. The CDR3 extends over 13 amino acids. With 4 bases removed from V and 2 bases from J, the gap between germline ends came to 10 bases. CDR3 amino acids: CASSPGRTYEQYF. The CDR3 DNA follows: TGTGCCAGCAGCCCGGGTCGAACCTACGAGCAGTACTTC.

The chain carries TRBV29-1 and TRBJ1-1; D gene ambiguous. There are 10 residues in the CDR3. Trimming took off 5 bases at V and 11 bases at J, with 12 bases between the two ends. Germline assignment: CDR1 SQVTM and CDR2 ANQGSEA. In DNA form, the CDR3 reads TGCAGCGTTTCCCGTGGAGAGGCTTTCTTT. Translation: CSVSRGEAFF.

This sequence joins TRBV7-3 and TRBJ2-7; TRBD2 matches at 11 bases. CDR1 SGHTA and CDR2 FQGTGA come from the germline V gene. The CDR3 spans 15 residues. V lost 5 bases to trimming and J lost 5 bases; unmatched junction nucleotides: 8. As DNA, the CDR3 is TGTGCCAGCAGCCCTGGGACTAGCGGTAGCCACGAGCAGTACTTC. Amino acids: CASSPGTSGSHEQYF.

The chain links TRBV5-8 to TRBJ1-1, with unresolved D. V was cut by 4 bases and J by 1 base, with 11 bases left in between. This CDR3 spans 14 amino acids. CDR1 and CDR2 (germline): SGHTS, YDEGEE. DNA for the CDR3: TGTGCCAGCAGCCCGGCGGCGGGGAACACTGAAGCTTTCTTT. It codes for CASSPAAGNTEAFF.

The V and J genes are TRBV11-2 and TRBJ2-1; D not certain. The CDR3 totals 12 residues. Germline V lookup: CDR1 SGHAT, CDR2 FQNNGV. The V end was cut by 7 bases, the J end by 8 bases, with 12 bases between. The CDR3 nucleotides read TGTGCCAGCAATCACGAGCGCCATGAGCAGTTCTTC. This codes for CASNHERHEQFF.

This clone was detected only once. The chain joins TRBV6-1 to TRBJ1-1; a possible D gene is TRBD1 (5 bases). V lost 0 bases and J lost 1, with 9 bases in between. The V gene's germline CDR1 is MNHNS and CDR2 SASEGT. The CDR3 runs 15 residues. The CDR3 protein is CASSEARGGNTEAFF. CDR3 nucleotide sequence: TGTGCCAGCAGTGAAGCGCGGGGGGGGAACACTGAAGCTTTCTTT.

The rearrangement joins TRBV29-1 to TRBJ2-7; the D gene is possibly TRBD2 (5 bases). The CDR3 length is 12 residues. Trimming removed 7 bases at V and 6 bases at J, with 16 bases between. The V gene's germline CDR1 is SQVTM and CDR2 ANQGSEA. The CDR3 region has the DNA TGCAGCGCCGGACTCCCGACCGGCGAGCAGTACTTC. Amino acid sequence: CSAGLPTGEQYF.

The CDR3 sequence is CASSTAANYEQYF. CDR3 nucleotides: TGCGCCAGCAGTACGGCAGCGAACTACGAGCAGTACTTC. The chain couples TRBV4-1 to TRBJ2-7, with D unclear. CDR1 and CDR2 (germline): MGHRA, YSYEKL. This CDR3 comprises 13 residues. V lost 6 bases to trimming and J lost 3 bases, with 12 bases between them.

The chain uses TRBV10-1 and TRBJ1-5, with a tentative D call TRBD1 (6 bases). The CDR3 is made up of 14 amino acids. Between the trimmed V and J ends, which lost 9 bases and 6 bases, there was a span of 18 bases. Germline V gives CDR1 WNHNN, CDR2 SYGVQD (reference sequence). CDR3 region: CARRRRQARQPQHF. In nucleotides, the CDR3 is TGCGCCAGGAGGCGCCGACAGGCTCGTCAGCCCCAGCATTTT.

CDR3 sequence: CASSLVGRGRPYEQYF. The CDR3 DNA sequence: TGTGCCAGCAGCTTAGTTGGCAGGGGGCGCCCCTACGAGCAGTACTTC. The rearrangement links TRBV7-9 to TRBJ2-7, with TRBD1 matching 8 bases. The V gene end was trimmed by 1 base and the J gene end by 2 bases; junction bases not matched to a gene: 7. CDR3 length: 16 residues. CDR1 is SEHNR, CDR2 FQNEAQ, per germline (reference sequence).